The rows below give T cell receptor beta chains drawn from one sample of a study of OX40 agonist ivuxolimab in advanced cancers. Only in-frame clones appear in the TCRdb table, and some are missing; sequencing was by immunoSEQ multiplex PCR. The sample yields roughly 60,000 clones, 84% seen once. The sample consisted of CD4+ or CD8+ T cells sorted from blood, taken in a trial of the OX40 agonist ivuxolimab. These receptors all come from an adult with an advanced solid tumor such as melanoma, head and neck, liver or kidney cancer. The CDR3 runs from the conserved cysteine through the conserved F or W. The order of the fields is CDR3 length, J gene, clone size, D gene, V gene, CDR3 protein, CDR3 DNA. D genes are given only for firm matches. Rows give clone size only sometimes, using once, few, many, or a class for an expanded clone.

CDR3 length: 14; J gene: TRBJ2-7; clone size: once; D gene: TRBD1; V gene: TRBV7-2; CDR3 protein: CASRVDRVRDEQYF; CDR3 DNA: TGTGCCAGCAGAGTTGACAGGGTTCGAGACGAGCAGTACTTC
CDR3 length: 12; J gene: TRBJ2-7; clone size: NA; D gene: NA; V gene: TRBV4-3; CDR3 protein: CASSEAVYEQYF; CDR3 DNA: TGCGCCAGCAGTGAGGCCGTATACGAGCAGTACTTC
CDR3 length: 14; J gene: TRBJ1-6; clone size: NA; D gene: NA; V gene: TRBV11-2; CDR3 protein: CASSSGGSNSPLHF; CDR3 DNA: TGTGCCAGCAGTTCCGGAGGTAGTAATTCACCCCTCCACTTT
CDR3 length: 11; J gene: TRBJ2-7; clone size: NA; D gene: NA; V gene: TRBV2; CDR3 protein: CASSSMEEQYF; CDR3 DNA: TGTGCCAGCTCGAGTATGGAAGAGCAGTACTTC
CDR3 length: 14; J gene: TRBJ1-6; clone size: few; D gene: NA; V gene: TRBV2; CDR3 protein: CASNPTGPNSPLHF; CDR3 DNA: TGTGCCAGCAACCCCACGGGGCCAAATTCACCCCTCCACTTT
CDR3 length: 13; J gene: TRBJ1-5; clone size: NA; D gene: NA; V gene: TRBV28; CDR3 protein: CASSSGSVQPQHF; CDR3 DNA: TGTGCCAGCAGTTCAGGGAGCGTACAGCCCCAGCATTTT
CDR3 length: 16; J gene: TRBJ1-2; clone size: once; D gene: NA; V gene: TRBV5-4; CDR3 protein: CASRRSIGQANYGYTF; CDR3 DNA: TGTGCCAGCAGACGTTCCATTGGGCAGGCCAACTATGGCTACACCTTC
CDR3 length: 13; J gene: TRBJ2-5; clone size: NA; D gene: NA; V gene: TRBV29-1; CDR3 protein: CSVAMQAQETQYF; CDR3 DNA: TGCAGCGTTGCTATGCAGGCTCAAGAGACCCAGTACTTC
CDR3 length: 13; J gene: TRBJ2-3; clone size: NA; D gene: NA; V gene: TRBV5-8; CDR3 protein: CASSLVSTDTQYF; CDR3 DNA: TGTGCCAGCAGCTTGGTCAGCACAGATACGCAGTATTTT
CDR3 length: 16; J gene: TRBJ2-1; clone size: NA; D gene: TRBD1; V gene: TRBV11-3; CDR3 protein: CASSLVAGGGWNEQFF; CDR3 DNA: TGTGCCAGCAGCTTAGTTGCAGGGGGCGGGTGGAATGAGCAGTTCTTC
CDR3 length: 11; J gene: TRBJ1-1; clone size: NA; D gene: NA; V gene: TRBV29-1; CDR3 protein: CSVRFNTEAFF; CDR3 DNA: TGCAGCGTTCGGTTTAACACTGAAGCTTTCTTT
CDR3 length: 10; J gene: TRBJ1-2; clone size: once; D gene: NA; V gene: TRBV6-5; CDR3 protein: CASFSGGYTF; CDR3 DNA: TGTGCCAGCTTCTCGGGGGGCTACACCTTC
CDR3 length: 15; J gene: TRBJ1-2; clone size: NA; D gene: NA; V gene: TRBV6-1; CDR3 protein: CASRREHTGHYGYTF; CDR3 DNA: TGTGCCAGCAGAAGAGAACACACAGGGCACTATGGCTACACCTTC
CDR3 length: 13; J gene: TRBJ1-6; clone size: NA; D gene: NA; V gene: TRBV10-3; CDR3 protein: CAISEASNSPLHF; CDR3 DNA: TGTGCCATCAGTGAGGCCAGTAATTCACCCCTCCACTTT
CDR3 length: 11; J gene: TRBJ2-3; clone size: NA; D gene: NA; V gene: TRBV10-3; CDR3 protein: CAIRSTDTQYF; CDR3 DNA: TGTGCCATCAGGTCCACAGATACGCAGTATTTT
CDR3 length: 15; J gene: TRBJ1-5; clone size: NA; D gene: NA; V gene: TRBV15; CDR3 protein: CATSRVGGINQPQHF; CDR3 DNA: TGTGCCACCAGCAGAGTTGGCGGGATCAATCAGCCCCAGCATTTT
CDR3 length: 13; J gene: TRBJ1-2; clone size: NA; D gene: NA; V gene: TRBV6-1; CDR3 protein: CASSPPGYYGYTF; CDR3 DNA: TGTGCCAGCAGTCCTCCAGGATACTATGGCTACACCTTC
CDR3 length: 15; J gene: TRBJ2-2; clone size: NA; D gene: TRBD2; V gene: TRBV5-1; CDR3 protein: CASSPRDYSTGELFF; CDR3 DNA: TGCGCCAGCAGCCCACGGGACTACAGCACCGGGGAGCTGTTTTTT
CDR3 length: 13; J gene: TRBJ2-5; clone size: NA; D gene: NA; V gene: TRBV5-1; CDR3 protein: CASSRGLEETQYF; CDR3 DNA: TGCGCCAGCAGCCGTGGACTGGAAGAGACCCAGTACTTC
CDR3 length: 15; J gene: TRBJ1-2; clone size: NA; D gene: NA; V gene: TRBV27; CDR3 protein: CASSSPPRDIDGYTF; CDR3 DNA: TGTGCCAGCAGTTCTCCCCCCCGGGACATCGATGGCTACACCTTC
CDR3 length: 12; J gene: TRBJ2-3; clone size: NA; D gene: NA; V gene: TRBV7-6; CDR3 protein: CASSHGLDTQYF; CDR3 DNA: TGTGCCAGCAGCCACGGACTTGATACGCAGTATTTT
CDR3 length: 12; J gene: TRBJ1-4; clone size: NA; D gene: NA; V gene: TRBV30; CDR3 protein: CAWLSSGEKLFF; CDR3 DNA: TGTGCCTGGCTCTCCTCAGGGGAAAAACTGTTTTTT
CDR3 length: 14; J gene: TRBJ1-5; clone size: NA; D gene: NA; V gene: TRBV19; CDR3 protein: CASSMRRLGQPQHF; CDR3 DNA: TGTGCCAGTAGTATGCGCAGGTTGGGGCAGCCCCAGCATTTT